This is a list of T cell receptor beta chains from one sample in a study of control samples from healthy donors and cancer patients. The repertoire was sequenced with immunoSEQ multiplex PCR; TCRdb's copy has only in-frame clones and lacks some. The sample has roughly 120,000 clones, about 94% seen once. Sequencing was carried out using blood. Source of these receptors: a man aged 25 to 40 in good health. The CDR3 runs from the conserved cysteine through the conserved F or W. Each record gives: V gene, clone size, J gene, D gene, CDR3 protein, CDR3 DNA. D genes are given only for firm matches. Clone size is not always given. Where it is, it says once, few, many or a class for expanded clones.

TRBV10-3,.,TRBJ1-3,.,CAISDRIYSGNTIYF,TGTGCCATCAGTGATAGAATCTACTCTGGAAACACCATATATTTT
TRBV7-2,.,TRBJ2-6,.,CASSTRGSGANVLTF,TGTGCCAGCAGCACCCGGGGCTCTGGGGCCAACGTCCTGACTTTC
TRBV7-9,few,TRBJ2-5,TRBD1,CASSPPTGGGTQYF,TGTGCCAGCAGCCCCCCGACAGGGGGTGGGACCCAGTACTTC
TRBV30,.,TRBJ1-2,.,CAWSAVGPVGGYTF,TGTGCCTGGAGTGCCGTGGGTCCGGTGGGTGGCTACACCTTC
TRBV3-1/TRBV3-2,.,TRBJ2-2,TRBD2,CARSQLRGGNTGELFF,TGTGCCCGCAGCCAATTGCGGGGGGGGAACACCGGGGAGCTGTTTTTT
TRBV29-1,.,TRBJ2-2,TRBD1,CSVEGDRGRTGELFF,TGCAGCGTTGAAGGGGACAGGGGACGCACCGGGGAGCTGTTTTTT
TRBV10-2,once,TRBJ1-5,.,CASGGYQPQHF,TGCGCCAGTGGGGGGTATCAGCCCCAGCATTTT
TRBV19,.,TRBJ1-4,TRBD1,CASSAGTGPAREKLFF,TGTGCCAGTAGTGCCGGGACAGGGCCTGCAAGGGAAAAACTGTTTTTT
TRBV12-3/TRBV12-4,once,TRBJ1-6,.,CASSAKHNSPLHF,TGTGCCAGCAGTGCTAAGCATAATTCACCCCTCCACTTT
TRBV7-6,.,TRBJ2-3,.,CASSLFPFAGSRKAPDTQYF,TGTGCCAGCAGCTTATTTCCGTTCGCAGGGAGCAGGAAAGCTCCAGATACGCAGTATTTT
TRBV10-3,.,TRBJ2-1,.,CAISEWASSPYNEQFF,TGTGCCATCAGTGAGTGGGCCAGCTCTCCCTACAATGAGCAGTTCTTC
TRBV7-9,.,TRBJ2-1,TRBD2,CASSLSASGRGNEQFF,TGTGCCAGCAGCTTATCGGCTAGCGGGAGAGGCAATGAGCAGTTCTTC
TRBV12-3/TRBV12-4,.,TRBJ1-6,.,CASSWRGGSPLHF,TGTGCCAGCAGTTGGAGGGGAGGATCACCCCTCCACTTT
TRBV19,.,TRBJ1-5,.,CASNIGRFNQPQHF,TGTGCCAGTAACATCGGCAGGTTCAATCAGCCCCAGCATTTT
TRBV4-1,.,TRBJ2-1,TRBD1,CASSQWDSSYNEQFF,TGCGCCAGCAGCCAGTGGGACAGCTCCTACAATGAGCAGTTCTTC
TRBV28,.,TRBJ2-3,.,CASSFSTAYTDTQYF,TGTGCCAGCAGCTTCTCGACGGCCTACACAGATACGCAGTATTTT
TRBV6-5,once,TRBJ1-5,.,CASSYLRGSNQPQHF,TGTGCCAGCAGTTATTTAAGGGGGAGCAATCAGCCCCAGCATTTT
TRBV5-6,.,TRBJ1-6,TRBD1,CASSSYYGRGNSPLHF,TGTGCCAGCAGCTCCTATTACGGCAGGGGGAATTCACCCCTCCACTTT
TRBV27,once,TRBJ2-7,.,CASSPRQSYEQYF,TGTGCCAGCAGTCCACGACAGTCCTACGAGCAGTACTTC
TRBV19,.,TRBJ2-3,.,CASSIFRTDTQYF,TGTGCCAGTAGTATTTTCAGGACAGATACGCAGTATTTT
TRBV18,.,TRBJ2-3,.,CASSPPWLPDTQYF,TGTGCCAGCTCACCCCCGTGGCTACCAGATACGCAGTATTTT
TRBV7-2,.,TRBJ1-2,TRBD1,CARRDGQGANYGYTF,TGTGCCAGAAGAGACGGACAGGGCGCTAACTATGGCTACACCTTC
TRBV4-3,.,TRBJ1-2,.,CASSQDTGLTNYGYTF,TGCGCCAGCAGCCAAGACACGGGCCTTACTAACTATGGCTACACCTTC
TRBV4-3,.,TRBJ1-1,.,CASSQGTGAGGDTEAFF,TGCGCCAGCAGCCAGGGAACAGGCGCCGGAGGAGACACTGAAGCTTTCTTT
TRBV19,.,TRBJ1-5,TRBD1,CASRPWQGGNQPQHF,TGTGCCAGTAGGCCGTGGCAGGGGGGGAATCAGCCCCAGCATTTT
TRBV5-1,.,TRBJ2-5,.,CASSLAGTQETQYF,TGCGCCAGCAGCTTGGCTGGGACGCAAGAGACCCAGTACTTC
TRBV7-9,once,TRBJ2-1,TRBD2,CASSLRPLAEYNEQFF,TGTGCCAGCAGCTTAAGGCCGCTAGCGGAATACAATGAGCAGTTCTTC
TRBV2,.,TRBJ2-2,.,CASLSVDANTGELFF,TGTGCCAGCCTTTCCGTCGACGCGAACACCGGGGAGCTGTTTTTT
TRBV6-2/TRBV6-3,.,TRBJ2-7,TRBD1,CASNPTGETYEQYF,TGTGCCAGCAACCCTACAGGGGAGACCTACGAGCAGTACTTC
TRBV6-1,.,TRBJ2-7,TRBD1,CASRERQGSSPYEQYF,TGTGCCAGCAGGGAACGACAGGGGAGCTCCCCCTACGAGCAGTACTTC
TRBV7-2,few,TRBJ2-7,TRBD1,CASSLGPDRGEQYF,TGTGCCAGCAGCTTAGGCCCCGACAGGGGCGAGCAGTACTTC
TRBV21-1,.,TRBJ2-1,.,CASSKGRTSGRRSYNEQFF,TGTGCCAGCAGCAAAGGGAGGACTAGCGGGCGCCGCTCCTACAATGAGCAGTTCTTC